What follows describes a single TCR beta chain. As yet, its antigen is unknown. The sample is drawn from a study of cytomegalovirus exposure and HLA in healthy donors. Study background: Unique TCRs numbering some 80 million, obtained from HLA-typed donors, made up an early data release.

Findings and caveats of the study: TCR beta chain V- and J-gene trimming was linked, in a later analysis, to a missense variant in DCLRE1C.

The PCR made use of 60 Vbeta and 13 Jbeta primers. Using immunoSEQ multiplex PCR, the repertoire was profiled, and TCRdb retains in-frame clones only, with some absent. This table has some 90,000 clones, roughly 85% appearing once. CDR3 length equals 14 residues. The germline V and J ends were trimmed by 8 bases and 0 bases, with 11 bases remaining between them. Germline CDR1 and CDR2: MDHEN and SYDVKM. The sequence was collected from a female donor in good health and CMV-seronegative. Sequencing was carried out using PBMCs. The rearrangement uses TRBV28 and TRBJ1-5; perhaps TRBD1 as D (5 bases). CDR3 protein: CASQGGDSNQPQHF. For the CDR3, the DNA is TGTGCCAGCCAGGGAGGGGATAGCAATCAGCCCCAGCATTTT.